The sequence of this T cell receptor beta chain was determined in a study of cytomegalovirus exposure and HLA in healthy donors. PCR involved 60 Vbeta and 13 Jbeta primers. The protocol was immunoSEQ multiplex PCR, while the TCRdb copy is restricted to in-frame clones and leaves out a portion. Here the sample spans about 61,000 clones, 89% being singletons. The CDR3 consists of 16 residues. Trimming stripped 0 bases from V and 1 base from J, with 7 bases between. Germline V gives CDR1 MNHEY, CDR2 SVGAGI. This clonotype originated in a man in his thirties or forties in good health and CMV-seropositive. The sequencing input was PBMCs. The J gene is TRBJ2-6, the V gene TRBV6-5, with D possibly being TRBD1 (6 bases). The CDR3 DNA is TGTGCCAGCAGTTACTCGAGGGGGTCTGGGGCCAACGTCCTGACTTTC. Its translation is CASSYSRGSGANVLTF.